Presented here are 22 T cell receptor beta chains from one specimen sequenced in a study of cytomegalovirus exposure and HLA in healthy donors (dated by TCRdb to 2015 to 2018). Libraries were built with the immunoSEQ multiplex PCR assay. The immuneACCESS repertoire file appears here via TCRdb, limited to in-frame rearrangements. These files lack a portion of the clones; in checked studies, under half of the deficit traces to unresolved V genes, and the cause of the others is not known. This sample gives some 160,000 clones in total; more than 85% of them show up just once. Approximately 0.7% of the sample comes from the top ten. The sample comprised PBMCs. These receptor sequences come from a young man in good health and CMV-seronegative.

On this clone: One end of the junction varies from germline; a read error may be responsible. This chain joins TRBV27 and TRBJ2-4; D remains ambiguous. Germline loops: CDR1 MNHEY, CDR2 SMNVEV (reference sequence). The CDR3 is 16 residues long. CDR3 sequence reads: CASSLGAGLRKSIQYF. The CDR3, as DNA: TGTGCCAGCAGTTTAGGAGCTGGGTTGCGGAAAAGCATTCAGTACTTC.

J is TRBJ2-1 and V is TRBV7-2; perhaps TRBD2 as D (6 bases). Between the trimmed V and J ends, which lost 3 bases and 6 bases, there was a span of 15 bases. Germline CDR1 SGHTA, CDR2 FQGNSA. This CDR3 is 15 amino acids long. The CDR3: CASSFAGSVGNEQFF. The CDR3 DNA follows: TGTGCCAGCAGCTTTGCGGGATCGGTAGGCAATGAGCAGTTCTTC.

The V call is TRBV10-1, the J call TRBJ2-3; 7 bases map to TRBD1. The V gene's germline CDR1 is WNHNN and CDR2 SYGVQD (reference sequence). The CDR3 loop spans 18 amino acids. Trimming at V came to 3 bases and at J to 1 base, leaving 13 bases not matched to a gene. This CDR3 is CASSDGHPGQVGTDTQYF. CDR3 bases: TGCGCCAGCAGTGATGGGCACCCTGGACAGGTCGGCACAGATACGCAGTATTTT.

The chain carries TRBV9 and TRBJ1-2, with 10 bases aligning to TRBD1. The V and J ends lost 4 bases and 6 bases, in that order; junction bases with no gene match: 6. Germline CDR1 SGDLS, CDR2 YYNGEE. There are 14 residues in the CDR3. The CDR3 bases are TGTGCCAGCAGCCTCCGGACAGGGGGACATGGCTACACCTTC. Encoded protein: CASSLRTGGHGYTF.

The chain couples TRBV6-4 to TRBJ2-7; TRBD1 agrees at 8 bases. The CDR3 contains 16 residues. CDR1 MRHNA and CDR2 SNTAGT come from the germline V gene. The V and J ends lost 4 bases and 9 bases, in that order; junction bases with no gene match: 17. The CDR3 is CASSGFDRGRLIGQYF. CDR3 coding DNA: TGTGCCAGCAGTGGTTTTGACAGGGGACGACTTATTGGGCAGTACTTC.

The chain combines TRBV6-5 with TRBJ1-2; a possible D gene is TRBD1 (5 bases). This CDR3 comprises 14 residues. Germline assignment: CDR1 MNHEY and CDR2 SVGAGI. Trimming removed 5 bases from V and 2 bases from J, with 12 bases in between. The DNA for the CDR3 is TGTGCCAGCAGTAGATCACAGGAGAACTATGGCTACACCTTC. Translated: CASSRSQENYGYTF.

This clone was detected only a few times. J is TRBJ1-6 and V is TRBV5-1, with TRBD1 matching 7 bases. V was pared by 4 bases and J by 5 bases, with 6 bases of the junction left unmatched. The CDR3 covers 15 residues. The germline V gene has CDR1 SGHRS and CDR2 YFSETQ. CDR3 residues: CASSLTGTNNSPLHF. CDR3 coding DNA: TGCGCCAGCAGCCTGACAGGGACGAATAATTCACCCCTCCACTTT.

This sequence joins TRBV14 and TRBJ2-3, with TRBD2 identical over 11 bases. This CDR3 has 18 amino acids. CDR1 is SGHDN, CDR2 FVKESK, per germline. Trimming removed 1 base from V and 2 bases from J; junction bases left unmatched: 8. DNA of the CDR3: TGTGCCAGCAGCCAAGCCTGGGGGACTAGCGGTCCCACAGATACGCAGTATTTT. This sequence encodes CASSQAWGTSGPTDTQYF.

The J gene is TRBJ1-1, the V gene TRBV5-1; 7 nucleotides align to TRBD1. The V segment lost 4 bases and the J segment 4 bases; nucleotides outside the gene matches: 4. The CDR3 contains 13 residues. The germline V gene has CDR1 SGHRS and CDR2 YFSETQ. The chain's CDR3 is CASSPGTATEAFF. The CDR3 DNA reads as TGCGCCAGCAGCCCCGGGACAGCCACTGAAGCTTTCTTT.

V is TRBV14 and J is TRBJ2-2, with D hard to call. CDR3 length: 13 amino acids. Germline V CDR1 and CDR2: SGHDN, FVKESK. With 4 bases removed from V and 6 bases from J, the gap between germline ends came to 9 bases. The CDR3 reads CASSPYNSGELFF. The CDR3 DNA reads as TGTGCCAGCAGCCCTTATAATTCCGGGGAGCTGTTTTTT.

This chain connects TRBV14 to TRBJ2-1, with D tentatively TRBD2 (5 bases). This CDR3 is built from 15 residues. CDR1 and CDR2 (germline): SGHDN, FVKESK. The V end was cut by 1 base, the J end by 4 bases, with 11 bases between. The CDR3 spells CASSQGSGSYNEQFF. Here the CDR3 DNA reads TGTGCCAGCAGCCAAGGGAGCGGTTCGTACAATGAGCAGTTCTTC.

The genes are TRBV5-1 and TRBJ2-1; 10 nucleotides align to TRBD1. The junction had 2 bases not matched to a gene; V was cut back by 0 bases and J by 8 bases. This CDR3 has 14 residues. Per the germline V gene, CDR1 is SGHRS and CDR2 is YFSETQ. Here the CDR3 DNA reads TGCGCCAGCAGCTTGGGACAGGGGGCGTATGAGCAGTTCTTC. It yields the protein CASSLGQGAYEQFF.

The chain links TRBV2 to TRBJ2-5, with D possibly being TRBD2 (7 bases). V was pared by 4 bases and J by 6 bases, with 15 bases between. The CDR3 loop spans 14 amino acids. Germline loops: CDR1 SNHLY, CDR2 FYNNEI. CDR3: CASSVRGLGKTQYF. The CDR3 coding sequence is TGTGCCAGCAGTGTGCGGGGGCTTGGGAAGACCCAGTACTTC.

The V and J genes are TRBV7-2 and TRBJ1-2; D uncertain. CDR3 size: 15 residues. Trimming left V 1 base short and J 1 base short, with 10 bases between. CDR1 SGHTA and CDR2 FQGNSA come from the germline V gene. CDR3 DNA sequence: TGTGCCAGCAGCTTAGTCGGAGGCCTTAACTATGGCTACACCTTC. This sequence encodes CASSLVGGLNYGYTF.

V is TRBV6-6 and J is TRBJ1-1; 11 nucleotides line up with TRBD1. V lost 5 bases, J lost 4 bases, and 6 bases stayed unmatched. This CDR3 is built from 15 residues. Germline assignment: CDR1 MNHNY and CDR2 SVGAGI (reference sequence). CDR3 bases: TGTGCCAGCAGTCCCCGGGACAGGGGGAGCACTGAAGCTTTCTTT. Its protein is CASSPRDRGSTEAFF.

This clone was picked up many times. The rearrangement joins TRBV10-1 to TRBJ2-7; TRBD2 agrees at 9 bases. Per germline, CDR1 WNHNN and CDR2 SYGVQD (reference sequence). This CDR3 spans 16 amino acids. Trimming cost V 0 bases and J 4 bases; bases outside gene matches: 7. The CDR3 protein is CASSESSRGGRYEQYF. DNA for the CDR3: TGCGCCAGCAGTGAGTCGTCGCGGGGGGGAAGGTACGAGCAGTACTTC.

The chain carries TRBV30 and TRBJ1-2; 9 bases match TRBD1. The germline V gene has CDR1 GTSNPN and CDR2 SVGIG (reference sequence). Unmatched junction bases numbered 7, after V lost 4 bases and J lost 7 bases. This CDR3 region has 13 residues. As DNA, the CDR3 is TGTGCCTGGAACCTTCGACAGGGGGGTGGCTACACCTTC. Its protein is CAWNLRQGGGYTF. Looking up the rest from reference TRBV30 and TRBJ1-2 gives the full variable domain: SQTIHQWPATLVQPVGSPLSLECTVEGTSNPNLYWYRQAAGRGLQLLFYSVGIGQISSEVPQNLSASRPQDRQFILSSKKLLLSDSGFYLCAWNLRQGGGYTFGSGTRLTVV.

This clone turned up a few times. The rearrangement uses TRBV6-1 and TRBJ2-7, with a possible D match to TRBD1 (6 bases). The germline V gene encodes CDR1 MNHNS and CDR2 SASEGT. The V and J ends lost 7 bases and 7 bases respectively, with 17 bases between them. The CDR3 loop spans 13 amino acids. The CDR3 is CASTQQGKWEQYF. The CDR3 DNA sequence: TGTGCCAGCACCCAACAGGGAAAGTGGGAGCAGTACTTC.

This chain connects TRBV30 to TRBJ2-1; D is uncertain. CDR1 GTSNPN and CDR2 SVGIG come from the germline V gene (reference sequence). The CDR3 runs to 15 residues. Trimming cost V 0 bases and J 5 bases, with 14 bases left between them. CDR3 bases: TGTGCCTGGAGTGTATCCCCAGTCATGGACAATGAGCAGTTCTTC. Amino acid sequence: CAWSVSPVMDNEQFF.

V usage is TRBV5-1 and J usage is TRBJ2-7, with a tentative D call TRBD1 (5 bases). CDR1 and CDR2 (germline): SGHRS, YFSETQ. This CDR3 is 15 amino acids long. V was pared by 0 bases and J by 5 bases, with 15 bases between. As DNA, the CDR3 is TGCGCCAGCAGCTTGGCCTCGGCAGGGTACCACGAGCAGTACTTC. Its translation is CASSLASAGYHEQYF.

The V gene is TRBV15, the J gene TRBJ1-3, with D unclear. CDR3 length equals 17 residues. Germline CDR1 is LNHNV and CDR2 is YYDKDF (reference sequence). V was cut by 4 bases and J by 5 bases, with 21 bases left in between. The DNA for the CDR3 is TGTGCCACCAGCAAGAGCGGTTTGTTTGAGACACGAAACACCATATATTTT. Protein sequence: CATSKSGLFETRNTIYF. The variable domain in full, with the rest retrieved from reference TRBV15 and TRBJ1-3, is DAMVIQNPRYQVTQFGKPVTLSCSQTLNHNVMYWYQQKSSQAPKLLFHYYDKDFNNEADTPDNFQSRRPNTSFCFLDIRSPGLGDTAMYLCATSKSGLFETRNTIYFGEGSWLTVV.

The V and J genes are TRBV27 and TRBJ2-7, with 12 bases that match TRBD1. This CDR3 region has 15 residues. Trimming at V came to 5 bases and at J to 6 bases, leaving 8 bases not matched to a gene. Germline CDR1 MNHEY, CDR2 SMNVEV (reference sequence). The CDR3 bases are TGTGCCAGCAGTCTTTCCGGGACAGGGGGCGCCGAGCAGTACTTC. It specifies CASSLSGTGGAEQYF.